This TCR beta chain is from a study of cytomegalovirus exposure and HLA in healthy donors. At the level of the study: From roughly 180 million T cells, an earlier analysis saw 120 million or so unique TCR beta sequences.

A multiplex PCR was run with 60 Vbeta primers and 13 Jbeta primers. The method was immunoSEQ multiplex PCR; TCRdb's version includes in-frame clones alone and lacks a portion of them. This table holds roughly 100,000 clones, 60% to 80% found once. This clone was seen more than once but under ten times. The same CDR3 also results from other DNA sequences found in this sample. V lost 4 bases, J lost 2 bases, and 2 bases lay in between. CDR1 is SGHVS and CDR2 is FNYEAQ in the germline V gene. This CDR3 spans 11 amino acids. The chain couples TRBV7-6 to TRBJ2-5; D unresolved. Sequenced: PBMCs. This receptor was identified in a man in his fifties or sixties in good health and CMV-seropositive. The DNA for the CDR3 is TGTGCCAGCAGCTCACAAGAGACCCAGTACTTC. This encodes CASSSQETQYF.